These 23 T cell receptor beta chains came from one sample sequenced in a study of blood T cells in healthy people across ages. Sample-barcoded 5' priming and a J-beta primer mix drove a second PCR of 7 to 11 cycles. TCRdb re-derived calls from the 5' RACE reads in MiXCR, one entry per CDR3 protein. The repertoire includes roughly 1.6 million distinct CDR3 sequences, about 32% of them detected once, and about 10% sits in the top ten. Material: blood. Every receptor here comes from a woman aged 25-40 years in good health.

This clonotype has just a few counts. The chain joins TRBV6-1 to TRBJ2-7, with TRBD2 identical over 11 bases. J gave up 4 bases and V 6 bases, and 5 bases lay outside the gene matches. The V gene's germline CDR1 is MNHNS and CDR2 SASEGT. This CDR3 comprises 14 residues. CDR3 coding DNA: TGTGCCAGCAGATACTTAGCGGGAGGGTACGAGCAGTACTTC. Its protein is CASRYLAGGYEQYF.

The rearrangement links TRBV4-1 to TRBJ1-6; D gene ambiguous. V lost 4 bases, J lost 9 bases, and 13 bases lay in between. CDR3 length equals 14 residues. Germline loops: CDR1 MGHRA, CDR2 YSYEKL. The CDR3 DNA sequence: TGCGCCAGCAGCCCCGGGTCGGGAAGTTCACCCCTCCACTTT. It codes for CASSPGSGSSPLHF.

Only a few counts were recorded for this clonotype. The chain uses TRBV7-8 and TRBJ2-5, with TRBD2 identical over 13 bases. V was pared by 4 bases and J by 2 bases, with 4 bases of the junction left unmatched. The CDR3 length is 16 residues. CDR1 SGHVS and CDR2 FQNEAQ come from the germline V gene. The CDR3 reads CASSSGLAGVQETQYF. The CDR3 DNA follows: TGTGCCAGCAGCTCCGGACTAGCGGGGGTACAAGAGACCCAGTACTTC.

V and J are TRBV11-2 and TRBJ2-2; D is unclear. This CDR3 contains 15 residues. Germline CDR1 and CDR2: SGHAT and FQNNGV. V lost 2 bases and J lost 0, with 7 bases in between. The CDR3 loop is CASSLSSTNTGELFF. For the CDR3, the DNA is TGTGCCAGCAGCTTAAGCAGCACGAACACCGGGGAGCTGTTTTTT.

The rearrangement uses TRBV4-1 and TRBJ2-1; D is unresolved. V was shortened by 0 bases and J by 5 bases, with 5 bases between the two germline ends. This CDR3 region has 13 residues. The germline V gene has CDR1 MGHRA and CDR2 YSYEKL. Here the CDR3 DNA reads TGCGCCAGCAGCCAAGAAAAACACAATGAGCAGTTCTTC. Its translation is CASSQEKHNEQFF.

The V call is TRBV15, the J call TRBJ2-7; TRBD2 matches 8 bases. This CDR3 has 20 residues. CDR1 and CDR2 (germline): LNHNV, YYDKDF (reference sequence). V lost 1 base to trimming and J lost 0 bases; unmatched junction nucleotides: 17. DNA for the CDR3: TGTGCCACCAGCAGAGCCCCCGGGGGTAGCGGGACCTCTAGCTCCTACGAGCAGTACTTC. It specifies CATSRAPGGSGTSSSYEQYF.

This clonotype was counted between two and nine times. The chain couples TRBV5-1 to TRBJ2-1, with 8 bases aligning to TRBD1. With 6 bases clipped from V and 7 bases from J, the junction kept 3 bases outside the gene matches. The germline gives CDR1 SGHRS, CDR2 YFSETQ. CDR3 length: 12 residues. CDR3 protein: CASNQGANEQFF. The CDR3 DNA reads as TGCGCCAGCAATCAGGGGGCGAATGAGCAGTTCTTC.

Only one count was recorded for this clonotype. The rearrangement joins TRBV14 to TRBJ2-2, with D perhaps TRBD2 (6 bases). CDR1 and CDR2 from the germline V gene are SGHDN and FVKESK. This CDR3 has 13 amino acids. Trimming stripped 4 bases from V and 7 bases from J, with 10 bases between. CDR3 in amino acids: CASSPTSFGELFF. The CDR3 DNA sequence: TGTGCCAGCAGCCCGACTAGTTTCGGGGAGCTGTTTTTT.

The V call is TRBV2, the J call TRBJ2-7; D might be TRBD1 (5 bases). The CDR3 loop spans 12 amino acids. V gave up 6 bases and J gave up 6 bases, with 12 bases separating them. Germline V gene sequence: CDR1 SNHLY, CDR2 FYNNEI. In DNA form, the CDR3 reads TGTGCCAGCAGCGCGGACCAGGGCGAGCAGTACTTC. Translation: CASSADQGEQYF.

This clonotype was counted once. This chain joins TRBV7-9 and TRBJ1-2; 7 nucleotides agree with TRBD1. The J segment lost 8 bases and the V segment lost 5 bases, leaving 8 bases of the junction unmatched. Germline V gene lookup returns CDR1 SEHNR and CDR2 FQNEAQ (reference sequence). The CDR3 loop spans 13 amino acids. The CDR3 sequence: CASSQEGARGYTF. In DNA form, the CDR3 reads TGTGCCAGCAGCCAAGAGGGGGCGCGGGGCTACACCTTC. Complete variable domain (other parts from reference TRBV7-9 and TRBJ1-2): DTGVSQNPRHKITKRGQNVTFRCDPISEHNRLYWYRQTLGQGPEFLTYFQNEAQLEKSRLLSDRFSAERPKGSFSTLEIQRTEQGDSAMYLCASSQEGARGYTFGSGTRLTVV.

In DNA, the CDR3 is TGCAGTGCTAGAGATGAGCCAGGTCGACTCTACGAGCAGTACTTC. This gives the protein CSARDEPGRLYEQYF. The rearrangement links TRBV20-1 to TRBJ2-7, with D unresolved. The CDR3 loop spans 15 amino acids. The V gene's germline CDR1 is DFQATT and CDR2 SNEGSKA (reference sequence). V lost 0 bases and J lost 3, with 15 bases in between.

The chain recombines TRBV27 with TRBJ2-1; 13 bases are a match to TRBD2. The CDR3 loop spans 17 amino acids. Germline CDR1 reads MNHEY; CDR2 reads SMNVEV (reference sequence). With 6 bases clipped from V and 7 bases from J, the junction kept 12 bases outside the gene matches. The chain's CDR3 is CASSLDLTSGRANEQFF. The CDR3 coding sequence is TGTGCCAGCAGCTTAGACCTCACTAGCGGGAGGGCAAATGAGCAGTTCTTC.

This chain joins TRBV3-1 and TRBJ2-1; 13 bases align to TRBD2. Trimming cost V 4 bases and J 10 bases; bases outside gene matches: 10. This CDR3 has 16 amino acids. CDR1 LGHDT and CDR2 YNNKEL come from the germline V gene (reference sequence). CDR3 amino acids: CASSRSTSGGQNEQFF. In DNA, the CDR3 is TGTGCCAGCAGCCGCTCGACTAGCGGGGGGCAAAACGAGCAGTTCTTC.

This clonotype has at least ten counts. The J gene is TRBJ2-1, the V gene TRBV4-1, with D unclear. There are 14 residues in the CDR3. The V end lost 1 base, the J end lost 5 bases, and 9 bases lay between the germline ends. The germline gives CDR1 MGHRA, CDR2 YSYEKL. CDR3 in DNA: TGCGCCAGCAGCCAAGTAAACAGCGACAATGAGCAGTTCTTC. Translating it yields CASSQVNSDNEQFF.

This clonotype was detected a few times. The rearrangement joins TRBV6-6 to TRBJ2-2; D might be TRBD1 (6 bases). Germline lookup yields CDR1 MNHNY and CDR2 SVGAGI (reference sequence). V lost 0 bases and J lost 2, with 10 bases in between. The CDR3 covers 16 residues. The CDR3 bases are TGTGCCAGCAGTTACTCGACAGGTCGAAACACCGGGGAGCTGTTTTTT. It yields the protein CASSYSTGRNTGELFF.

In this sample, this clonotype turned up many times. The chain is built from TRBV24-1 and TRBJ1-5; 7 bases align to TRBD1. The V segment lost 2 bases and the J segment 0 bases; nucleotides outside the gene matches: 3. CDR3 size: 16 residues. The germline gives CDR1 KGHDR, CDR2 SFDVKD. The CDR3 nucleotides read TGTGCCACCAGTGATTCACAGGGGCATAGCAATCAGCCCCAGCATTTT. Encoded protein: CATSDSQGHSNQPQHF.

This clonotype was seen only a few times. The chain links TRBV7-6 to TRBJ2-7, with D unclear. CDR1 is SGHVS and CDR2 is FNYEAQ in the germline V gene. With 1 base removed from V and 7 bases from J, the gap between germline ends came to 11 bases. The CDR3 runs to 13 residues. The CDR3 loop is CASSLVVLGEQYF. The CDR3 bases are TGTGCCAGCAGCTTAGTGGTCCTTGGGGAGCAGTACTTC.

The V and J genes are TRBV20-1 and TRBJ2-5; TRBD1 matches at 10 bases. V shed 5 bases and J 4 bases; nucleotides not matched to a gene: 7. This CDR3 comprises 14 residues. Per germline, CDR1 DFQATT and CDR2 SNEGSKA (reference sequence). CDR3 sequence: CSAGRQGAGETQYF. The DNA of the CDR3 is TGCAGTGCTGGAAGACAGGGGGCGGGAGAGACCCAGTACTTC.

The chain joins TRBV7-8 to TRBJ2-1; D remains ambiguous. Trimming removed 0 bases from V and 2 bases from J, with 14 bases in between. Germline V gene lookup returns CDR1 SGHVS and CDR2 FQNEAQ. This CDR3 has 17 residues. In DNA, the CDR3 is TGTGCCAGCAGCTTAGCCCTCCTTGGGGTCCCCTACAATGAGCAGTTCTTC. It translates to CASSLALLGVPYNEQFF.

The chain combines TRBV6-1 with TRBJ1-1, with D tentatively TRBD1 (6 bases). The germline CDR1 and CDR2 sequences are MNHNS and SASEGT. The CDR3 sequence is 15 residues long. The V gene lost 1 base and the J gene lost 5 bases, with 14 bases spanning the gap. The CDR3 sequence: CASSEGTRGITEAFF. The CDR3 DNA is TGTGCCAGCAGTGAAGGAACTAGGGGGATTACTGAAGCTTTCTTT.

The sample holds one count of this clonotype. The chain uses TRBV7-6 and TRBJ1-2; 7 nucleotides match TRBD1. V shed 5 bases, J shed 5 bases, and the junction held 11 bases outside the gene matches. The germline CDR1 and CDR2 sequences are SGHVS and FNYEAQ. The CDR3 loop spans 15 amino acids. DNA for the CDR3: TGTGCCAGCAGCACTGCCCTAGGGGGCCGGTATGGCTACACCTTC. This encodes CASSTALGGRYGYTF.

The chain uses TRBV5-5 and TRBJ2-6, with 7 positions matching TRBD2. The CDR3 covers 16 residues. V dropped 2 bases and J dropped 1; count of bases not matched to a gene: 3. Germline CDR1 SGHKS, CDR2 YYEKEE (reference sequence). The chain's CDR3 is CASSLWEGSGANVLTF. In DNA form, the CDR3 reads TGTGCCAGCAGCTTATGGGAGGGATCTGGGGCCAACGTCCTGACTTTC.

This clonotype was picked up a small number of times. The chain couples TRBV23-1 to TRBJ1-5; tentative D call: TRBD1 (5 bases). TRBV23-1 is sorted into the ORF group, with uncertain function. The CDR3 sequence is 17 residues long. Trimming shortened V by 4 bases and J by 7 bases, and 23 bases separated the two germline ends. The CDR3 protein is CASSLPGGAGRGQPQHF. The CDR3 bases are TGCGCCAGCAGTCTACCGGGGGGTGCGGGGCGAGGACAGCCCCAGCATTTT.